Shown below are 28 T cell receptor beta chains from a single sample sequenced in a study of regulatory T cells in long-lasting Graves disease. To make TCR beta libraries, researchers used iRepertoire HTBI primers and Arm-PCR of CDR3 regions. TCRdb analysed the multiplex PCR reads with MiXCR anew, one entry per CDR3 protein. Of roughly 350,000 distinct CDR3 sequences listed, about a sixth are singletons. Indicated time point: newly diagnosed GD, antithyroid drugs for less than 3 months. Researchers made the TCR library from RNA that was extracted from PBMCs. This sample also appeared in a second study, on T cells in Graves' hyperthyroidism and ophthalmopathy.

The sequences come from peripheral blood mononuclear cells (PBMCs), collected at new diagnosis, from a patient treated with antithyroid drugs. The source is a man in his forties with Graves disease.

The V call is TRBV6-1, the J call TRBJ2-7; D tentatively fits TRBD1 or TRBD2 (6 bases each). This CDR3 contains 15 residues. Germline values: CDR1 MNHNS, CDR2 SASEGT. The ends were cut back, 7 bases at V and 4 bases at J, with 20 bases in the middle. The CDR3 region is CASTQLQGGLYEQYF. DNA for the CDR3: TGTGCCAGCACCCAACTACAAGGGGGGCTGTACGAGCAGTACTTC.

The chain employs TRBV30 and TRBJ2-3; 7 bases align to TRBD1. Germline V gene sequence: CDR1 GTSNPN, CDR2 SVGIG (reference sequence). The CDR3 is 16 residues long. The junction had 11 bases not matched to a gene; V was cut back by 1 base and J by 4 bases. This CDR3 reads CAWSAQGRGWSDTQYF. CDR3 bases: TGTGCCTGGAGTGCCCAAGGCAGGGGGTGGTCAGATACGCAGTATTTT.

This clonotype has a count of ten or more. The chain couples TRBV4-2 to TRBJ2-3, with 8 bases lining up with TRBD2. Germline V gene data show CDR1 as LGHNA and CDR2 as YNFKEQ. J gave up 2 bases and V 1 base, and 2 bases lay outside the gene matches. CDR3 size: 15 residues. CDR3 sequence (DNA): TGTGCCAGCAGCCAAGCGGGACTAGTCACAGATACGCAGTATTTT. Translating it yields CASSQAGLVTDTQYF.

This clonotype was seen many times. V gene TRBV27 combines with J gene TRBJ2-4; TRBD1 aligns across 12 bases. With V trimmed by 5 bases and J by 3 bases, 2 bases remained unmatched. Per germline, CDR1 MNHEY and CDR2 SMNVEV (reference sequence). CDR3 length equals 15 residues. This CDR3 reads CASSGTGGGKNIQYF. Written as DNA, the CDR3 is TGTGCCAGCAGTGGGACAGGGGGCGGCAAAAACATTCAGTACTTC.

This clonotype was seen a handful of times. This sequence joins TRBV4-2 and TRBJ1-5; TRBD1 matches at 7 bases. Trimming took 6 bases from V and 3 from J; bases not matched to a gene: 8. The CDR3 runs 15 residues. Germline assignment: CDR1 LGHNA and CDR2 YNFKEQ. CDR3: CASRPDRAHNQPQHF. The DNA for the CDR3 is TGTGCCAGCAGACCCGACAGGGCGCACAATCAGCCCCAGCATTTT.

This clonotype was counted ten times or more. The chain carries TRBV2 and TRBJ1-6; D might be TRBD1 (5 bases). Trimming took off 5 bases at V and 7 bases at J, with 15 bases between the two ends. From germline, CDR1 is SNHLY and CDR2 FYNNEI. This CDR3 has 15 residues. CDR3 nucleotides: TGTGCCAGCAGTAGGCAGGGAGTGAGGAATTCACCCCTCCACTTT. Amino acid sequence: CASSRQGVRNSPLHF.

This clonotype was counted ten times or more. The CDR3, as DNA: TGCAGTGCTAGAGATCGGACAGGGGGCAATGAGCAGTTCTTC. Protein sequence: CSARDRTGGNEQFF. The chain joins TRBV20-1 to TRBJ2-1; 10 bases match TRBD1. V lost 0 bases, J lost 6 bases, and 2 bases stayed unmatched. This CDR3 has 14 amino acids. Germline V gene sequence: CDR1 DFQATT, CDR2 SNEGSKA (reference sequence).

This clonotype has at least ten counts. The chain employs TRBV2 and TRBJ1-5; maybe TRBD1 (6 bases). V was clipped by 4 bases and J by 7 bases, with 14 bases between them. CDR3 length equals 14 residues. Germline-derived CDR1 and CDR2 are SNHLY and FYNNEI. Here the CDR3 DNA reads TGTGCCAGCAGTGGGGTCAGGGGTCGGCAGCCCCAGCATTTT. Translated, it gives CASSGVRGRQPQHF.

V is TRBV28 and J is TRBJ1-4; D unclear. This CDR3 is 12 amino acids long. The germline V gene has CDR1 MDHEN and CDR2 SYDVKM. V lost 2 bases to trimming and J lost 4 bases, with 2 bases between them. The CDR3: CASSLNNEKLFF. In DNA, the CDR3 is TGTGCCAGCAGTTTAAATAATGAAAAACTGTTTTTT.

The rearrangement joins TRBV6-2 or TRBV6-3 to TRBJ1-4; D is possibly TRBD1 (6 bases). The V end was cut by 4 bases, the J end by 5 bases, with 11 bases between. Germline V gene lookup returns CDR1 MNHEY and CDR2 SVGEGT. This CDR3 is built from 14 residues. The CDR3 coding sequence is TGTGCCAGCAGTTCACAGGGTAACAATGAAAAACTGTTTTTT. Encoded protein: CASSSQGNNEKLFF.

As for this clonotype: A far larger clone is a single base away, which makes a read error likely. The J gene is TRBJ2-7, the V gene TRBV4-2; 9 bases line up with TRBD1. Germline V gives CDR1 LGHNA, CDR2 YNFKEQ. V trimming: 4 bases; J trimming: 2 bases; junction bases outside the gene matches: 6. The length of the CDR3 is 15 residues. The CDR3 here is CASSRDRVGAYEQYV. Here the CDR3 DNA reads TGTGCCAGCAGCCGGGACAGGGTCGGGGCCTACGAGCAGTACGTC.

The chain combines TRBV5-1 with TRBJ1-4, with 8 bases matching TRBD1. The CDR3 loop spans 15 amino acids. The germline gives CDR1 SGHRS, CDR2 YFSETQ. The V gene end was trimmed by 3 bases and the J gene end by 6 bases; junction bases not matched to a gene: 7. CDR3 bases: TGCGCCAGCAGCTACAACAGGGGGGCCGATGAAAAACTGTTTTTT. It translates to CASSYNRGADEKLFF.

As DNA, the CDR3 is TGTGCCAGCAGTTACGGCCCGCGCCTAGTACACTACAATGAGCAGTTCTTC. Amino acid sequence: CASSYGPRLVHYNEQFF. The gene calls are TRBV6-5 and TRBJ2-1; no clear D. CDR1 MNHEY and CDR2 SVGAGI come from the germline V gene. The CDR3 covers 17 residues. Deletions cut 2 bases from V and 3 bases from J, with 17 bases between.

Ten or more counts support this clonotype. The CDR3 loop reads CASSTTGKGVGYEQYF. The CDR3 nucleotides are TGTGCCAGCAGTACAACAGGGAAAGGTGTGGGGTACGAGCAGTACTTC. The rearrangement uses TRBV28 and TRBJ2-7, with D perhaps TRBD1 (6 bases). Between the trimmed V and J ends, which lost 5 bases and 4 bases, there was a span of 21 bases. Germline CDR1 reads MDHEN; CDR2 reads SYDVKM. The CDR3 runs to 16 residues.

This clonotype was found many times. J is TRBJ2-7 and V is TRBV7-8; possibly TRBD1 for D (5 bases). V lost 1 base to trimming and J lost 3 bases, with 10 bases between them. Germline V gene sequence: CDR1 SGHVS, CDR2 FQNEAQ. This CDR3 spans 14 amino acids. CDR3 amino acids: CASSLGARDYEQYF. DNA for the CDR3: TGTGCCAGCAGCTTAGGGGCCAGGGACTACGAGCAGTACTTC.

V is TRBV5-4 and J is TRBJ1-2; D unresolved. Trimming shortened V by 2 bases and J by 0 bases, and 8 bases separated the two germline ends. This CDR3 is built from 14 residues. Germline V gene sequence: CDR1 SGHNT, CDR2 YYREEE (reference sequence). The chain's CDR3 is CASSLSDSNYGYTF. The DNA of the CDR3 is TGTGCCAGCAGCTTATCGGATTCTAACTATGGCTACACCTTC.

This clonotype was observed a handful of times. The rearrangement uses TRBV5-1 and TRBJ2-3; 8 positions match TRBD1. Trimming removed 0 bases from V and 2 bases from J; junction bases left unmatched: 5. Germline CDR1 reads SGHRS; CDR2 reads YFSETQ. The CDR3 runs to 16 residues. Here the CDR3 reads CASSLGTGGNTDTQYF. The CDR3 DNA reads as TGCGCCAGCAGCTTGGGCACAGGGGGGAACACAGATACGCAGTATTTT. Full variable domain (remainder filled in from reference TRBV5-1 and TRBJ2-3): KAGVTQTPRYLIKTRGQQVTLSCSPISGHRSVSWYQQTPGQGLQFLFEYFSETQRNKGNFPGRFSGRQFSNSRSEMNVSTLELGDSALYLCASSLGTGGNTDTQYFGPGTRLTVL.

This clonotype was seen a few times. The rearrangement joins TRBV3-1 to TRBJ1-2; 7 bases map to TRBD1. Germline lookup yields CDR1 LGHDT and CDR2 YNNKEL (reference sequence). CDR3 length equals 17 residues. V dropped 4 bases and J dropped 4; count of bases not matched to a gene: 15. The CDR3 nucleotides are TGTGCCAGCAGCCGCTTCGGGGTGGGACAGTCCTTCTATGGCTACACCTTC. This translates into CASSRFGVGQSFYGYTF.

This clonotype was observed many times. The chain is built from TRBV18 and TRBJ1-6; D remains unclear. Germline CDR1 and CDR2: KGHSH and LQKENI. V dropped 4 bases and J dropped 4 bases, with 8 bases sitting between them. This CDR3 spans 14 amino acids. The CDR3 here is CASSRGQYNSPLHF. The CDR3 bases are TGTGCCAGCTCACGCGGGCAGTATAATTCACCCCTCCACTTT.

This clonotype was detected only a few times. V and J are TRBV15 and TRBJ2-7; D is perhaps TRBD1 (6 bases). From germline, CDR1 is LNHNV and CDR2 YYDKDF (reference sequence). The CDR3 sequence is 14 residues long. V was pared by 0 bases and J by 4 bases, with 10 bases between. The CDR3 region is CATSRDLQGYEQYF. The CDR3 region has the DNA TGTGCCACCAGCAGAGATCTCCAGGGGTACGAGCAGTACTTC.

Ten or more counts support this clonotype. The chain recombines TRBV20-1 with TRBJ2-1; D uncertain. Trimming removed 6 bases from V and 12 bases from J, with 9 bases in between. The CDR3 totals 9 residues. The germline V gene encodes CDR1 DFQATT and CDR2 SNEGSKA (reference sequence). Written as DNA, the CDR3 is TGCAGTGCCCAGACACGGCAGTTCTTC. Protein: CSAQTRQFF.

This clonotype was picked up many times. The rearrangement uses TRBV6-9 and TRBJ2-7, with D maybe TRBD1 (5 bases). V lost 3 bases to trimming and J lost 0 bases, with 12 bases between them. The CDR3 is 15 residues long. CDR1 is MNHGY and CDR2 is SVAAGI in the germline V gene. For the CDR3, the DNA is TGTGCCAGCAGTTACGCCTCAGGGTCCTCCTACGAGCAGTACTTC. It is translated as CASSYASGSSYEQYF.

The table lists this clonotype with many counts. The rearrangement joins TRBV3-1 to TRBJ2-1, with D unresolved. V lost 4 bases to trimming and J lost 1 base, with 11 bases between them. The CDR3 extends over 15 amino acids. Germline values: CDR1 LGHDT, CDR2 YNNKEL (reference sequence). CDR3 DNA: TGTGCCAGCAGCCCAGGTCCGCAGTCCTACAATGAGCAGTTCTTC. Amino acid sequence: CASSPGPQSYNEQFF.

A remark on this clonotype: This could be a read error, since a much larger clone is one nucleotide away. DNA of the CDR3: TGTGCCTGGAGTGTCGGCAGGGCACAAGAGACCCAGTTCTTC. This codes for CAWSVGRAQETQFF. This rearrangement joins TRBV30 to TRBJ2-1; D may be TRBD1 (5 bases). Germline CDR1 GTSNPN, CDR2 SVGIG (reference sequence). With 0 bases removed from V and 13 bases from J, the gap between germline ends came to 19 bases. The CDR3 has 14 residues.

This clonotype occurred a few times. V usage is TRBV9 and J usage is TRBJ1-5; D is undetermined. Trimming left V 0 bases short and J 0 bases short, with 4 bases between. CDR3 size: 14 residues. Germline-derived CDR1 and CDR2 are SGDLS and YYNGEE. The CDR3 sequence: CASSVGNSNQPQHF. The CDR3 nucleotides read TGTGCCAGCAGCGTAGGCAATAGCAATCAGCCCCAGCATTTT.

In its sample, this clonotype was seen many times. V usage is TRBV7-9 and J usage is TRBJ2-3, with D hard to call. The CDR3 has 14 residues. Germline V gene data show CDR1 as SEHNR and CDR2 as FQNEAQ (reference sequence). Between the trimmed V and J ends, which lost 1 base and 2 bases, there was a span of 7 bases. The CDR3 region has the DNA TGTGCCAGCAGCTTAGAGGTGCTCACAGATACGCAGTATTTT. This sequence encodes CASSLEVLTDTQYF. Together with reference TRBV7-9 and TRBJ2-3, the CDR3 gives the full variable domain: DTGVSQNPRHKITKRGQNVTFRCDPISEHNRLYWYRQTLGQGPEFLTYFQNEAQLEKSRLLSDRFSAERPKGSFSTLEIQRTEQGDSAMYLCASSLEVLTDTQYFGPGTRLTVL.

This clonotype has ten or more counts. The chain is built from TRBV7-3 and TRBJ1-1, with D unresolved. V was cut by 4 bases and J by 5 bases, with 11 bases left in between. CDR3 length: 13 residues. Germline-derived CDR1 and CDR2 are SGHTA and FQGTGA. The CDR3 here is CASSYWDLTEAFF. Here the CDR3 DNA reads TGTGCCAGCAGCTATTGGGATCTGACTGAAGCTTTCTTT.

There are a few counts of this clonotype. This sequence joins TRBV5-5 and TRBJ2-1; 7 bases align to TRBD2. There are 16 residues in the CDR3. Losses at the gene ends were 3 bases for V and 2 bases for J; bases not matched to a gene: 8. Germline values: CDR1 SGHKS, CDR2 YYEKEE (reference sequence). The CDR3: CASSWIGGITYNEQFF. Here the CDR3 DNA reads TGTGCCAGCAGCTGGATCGGGGGGATTACCTACAATGAGCAGTTCTTC. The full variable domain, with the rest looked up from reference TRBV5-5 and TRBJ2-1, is DAGVTQSPTHLIKTRGQQVTLRCSPISGHKSVSWYQQVLGQGPQFIFQYYEKEERGRGNFPDRFSARQFPNYSSELNVNALLLGDSALYLCASSWIGGITYNEQFFGPGTRLTVL.